This is a list of T cell receptor beta chains from one sample in a study of shared clonotypes between healthy human individuals. TCRdb keeps only in-frame clones here, not all; method: immunoSEQ multiplex PCR. The sample has about 2.5 million clones; about nine tenths are singletons. The sample comprised naive CD4+ T cells from PBMCs. Source of these receptors: a man aged 18 to 30 in good health. Some clones in this sample may be carry-over from other donors' samples. Both conserved end residues are part of each CDR3. A D gene is named only where the DNA matches it firmly. The size entry is marked missing in some rows and otherwise reads once, few, many or a size class.

v_gene: TRBV6-5
d_gene: TRBD2
abundance: once
j_gene: TRBJ2-7
CDR3nt: TGTGCCAGCAGCCCGTTAGCGGGGGACTACGAGCAGTACTTC
CDR3aa: CASSPLAGDYEQYF

v_gene: TRBV5-1
d_gene: TRBD1
abundance: -
j_gene: TRBJ2-2
CDR3nt: TGCGCCAGCGCAGAGGACAGGGACATCGGGGAGCTGTTTTTT
CDR3aa: CASAEDRDIGELFF

v_gene: TRBV7-3
d_gene: -
abundance: -
j_gene: TRBJ1-1
CDR3nt: TGTGCCAGCAGCTTAGGCGGGGTTGAGAACACTGAAGCTTTCTTT
CDR3aa: CASSLGGVENTEAFF

v_gene: TRBV7-2
d_gene: TRBD2
abundance: -
j_gene: TRBJ2-5
CDR3nt: TGTGCCAGCAGCCACCGACTAGCGGAACAAGAGACCCAGTACTTC
CDR3aa: CASSHRLAEQETQYF

v_gene: TRBV5-1
d_gene: -
abundance: -
j_gene: TRBJ2-1
CDR3nt: TGCGCCAGCAGCCCTACAAGGAGCTCCTACAATGAGCAGTTCTTC
CDR3aa: CASSPTRSSYNEQFF

v_gene: TRBV4-2
d_gene: -
abundance: -
j_gene: TRBJ1-1
CDR3nt: TGTGCCAGCAGCCCGGGCAGCGCTGAAGCTTTCTTT
CDR3aa: CASSPGSAEAFF

v_gene: TRBV11-2
d_gene: -
abundance: -
j_gene: TRBJ2-1
CDR3nt: TGTGCCAGCAGCTTAGTTCTGGGAGACTCCTACAATGAGCAGCTCTTC
CDR3aa: CASSLVLGDSYNEQLF

v_gene: TRBV6-1
d_gene: -
abundance: -
j_gene: TRBJ2-6
CDR3nt: TGTGCCAGCAGTGAAGTTGGGACATACCCCTCTGGGGCCAACGTCCTGACTTTC
CDR3aa: CASSEVGTYPSGANVLTF

v_gene: TRBV6-1
d_gene: TRBD1
abundance: -
j_gene: TRBJ2-7
CDR3nt: TGTGCCAGCAGTGAGGACAGGGGAGAAAACGAGCAGTACTTC
CDR3aa: CASSEDRGENEQYF

v_gene: TRBV5-4
d_gene: TRBD1
abundance: -
j_gene: TRBJ2-7
CDR3nt: TGTGCCAGCAGCTCGACGACAGGGTCCTACGAGCAGTACTTC
CDR3aa: CASSSTTGSYEQYF

v_gene: TRBV6-5
d_gene: -
abundance: -
j_gene: TRBJ2-5
CDR3nt: TGTGCCAGCAGTTCTCGGGGGACCCAGTACTTC
CDR3aa: CASSSRGTQYF